This TCR beta chain was found in a study of CD8 T cells in Susac syndrome. TEMRA cells were enriched by FACS, while CD8+ and CD4+ T cells were obtained through a negative isolation that was performed magnetically. Random hexamers primed reverse transcription of about 0.5 to 1 ug RNA. TCR beta CDR3 was amplified by immunoSEQ multiplex PCR. This amplification extended across 54 Vbeta and 13 Jbeta segments. TCRdb recomputed calls from the immunoSEQ multiplex PCR reads with MiXCR, one row per CDR3 protein. The sample lists hundreds of thousands of distinct CDR3 sequences; over 85% were seen once. The CDR3 spans 15 residues. Germline V gives CDR1 MRHNA, CDR2 SNTAGT. V was pared by 4 bases and J by 0 bases, with 10 bases between.

The clonotype comes from a human donor with multiple sclerosis. The J gene is TRBJ1-3, the V gene TRBV6-4, with D hard to call. The sequencing sample was made of CD4+ T cells from PBMCs. CDR3 DNA: TGTGCCAGCAGTGTCGAAGGCTCCTCTGGAAACACCATATATTTT. It codes for CASSVEGSSGNTIYF.